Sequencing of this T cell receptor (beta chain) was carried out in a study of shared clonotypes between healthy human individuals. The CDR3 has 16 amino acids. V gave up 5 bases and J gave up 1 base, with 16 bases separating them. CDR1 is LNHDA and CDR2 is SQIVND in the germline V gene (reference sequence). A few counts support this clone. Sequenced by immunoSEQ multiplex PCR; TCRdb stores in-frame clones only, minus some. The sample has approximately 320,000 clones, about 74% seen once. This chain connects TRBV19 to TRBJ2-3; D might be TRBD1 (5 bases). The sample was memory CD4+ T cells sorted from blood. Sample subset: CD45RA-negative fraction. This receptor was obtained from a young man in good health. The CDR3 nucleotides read TGTGCCAGTAGTCTAGGAGCCAGGGCAGGCACAGATACGCAGTATTTT. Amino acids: CASSLGARAGTDTQYF.